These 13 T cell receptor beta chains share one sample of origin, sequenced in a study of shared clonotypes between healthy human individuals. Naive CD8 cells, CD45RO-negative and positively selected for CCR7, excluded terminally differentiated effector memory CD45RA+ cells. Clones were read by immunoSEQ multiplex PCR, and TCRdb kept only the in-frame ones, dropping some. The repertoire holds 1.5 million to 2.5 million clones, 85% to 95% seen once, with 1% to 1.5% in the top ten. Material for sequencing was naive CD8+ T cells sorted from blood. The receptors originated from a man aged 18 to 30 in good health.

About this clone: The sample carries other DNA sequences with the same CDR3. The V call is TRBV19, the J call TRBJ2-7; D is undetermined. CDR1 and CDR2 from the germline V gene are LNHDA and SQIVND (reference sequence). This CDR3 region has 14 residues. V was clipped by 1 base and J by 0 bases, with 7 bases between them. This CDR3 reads CASSIAGISYEQYF. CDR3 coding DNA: TGTGCCAGTAGTATAGCTGGTATCTCCTACGAGCAGTACTTC.

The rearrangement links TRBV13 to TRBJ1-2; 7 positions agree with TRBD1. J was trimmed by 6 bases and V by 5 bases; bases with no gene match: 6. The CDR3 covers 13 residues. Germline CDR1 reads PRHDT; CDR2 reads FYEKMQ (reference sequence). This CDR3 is CASSAGTANGYTF. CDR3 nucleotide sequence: TGTGCCAGCAGCGCTGGGACAGCTAATGGCTACACCTTC.

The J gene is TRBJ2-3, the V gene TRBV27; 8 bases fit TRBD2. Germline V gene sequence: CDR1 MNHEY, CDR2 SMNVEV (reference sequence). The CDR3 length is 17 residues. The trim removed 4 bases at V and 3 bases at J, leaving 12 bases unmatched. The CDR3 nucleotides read TGTGCCAGCAGTTCCCGGCCCGGGAGCGGGGGAACAGATACGCAGTATTTT. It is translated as CASSSRPGSGGTDTQYF.

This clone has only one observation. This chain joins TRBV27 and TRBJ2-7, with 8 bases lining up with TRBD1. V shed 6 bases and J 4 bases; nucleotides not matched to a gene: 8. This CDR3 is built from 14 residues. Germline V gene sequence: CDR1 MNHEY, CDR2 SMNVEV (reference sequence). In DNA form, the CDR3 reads TGTGCCAGCAGCTACTCAGGGGGCGTTTACGAGCAGTACTTC. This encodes CASSYSGGVYEQYF.

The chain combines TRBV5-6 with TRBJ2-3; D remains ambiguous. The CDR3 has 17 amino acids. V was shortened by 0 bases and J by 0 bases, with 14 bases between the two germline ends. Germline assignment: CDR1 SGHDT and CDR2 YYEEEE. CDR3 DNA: TGTGCCAGCAGCTTGGGTGATACTATACAGAGCACAGATACGCAGTATTTT. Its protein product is CASSLGDTIQSTDTQYF.

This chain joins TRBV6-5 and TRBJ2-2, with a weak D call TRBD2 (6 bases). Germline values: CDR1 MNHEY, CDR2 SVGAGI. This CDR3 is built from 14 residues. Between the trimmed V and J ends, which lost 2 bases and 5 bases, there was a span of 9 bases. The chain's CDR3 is CASSYRGTTGELFF. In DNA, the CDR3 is TGTGCCAGCAGTTACCGAGGGACTACCGGGGAGCTGTTTTTT.

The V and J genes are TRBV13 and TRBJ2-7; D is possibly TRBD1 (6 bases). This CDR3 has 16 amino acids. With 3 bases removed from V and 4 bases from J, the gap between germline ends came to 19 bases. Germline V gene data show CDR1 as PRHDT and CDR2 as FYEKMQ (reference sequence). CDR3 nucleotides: TGTGCCAGCAGCTTTACAGGTGGGGGCACTCGTTACGAGCAGTACTTC. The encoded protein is CASSFTGGGTRYEQYF.

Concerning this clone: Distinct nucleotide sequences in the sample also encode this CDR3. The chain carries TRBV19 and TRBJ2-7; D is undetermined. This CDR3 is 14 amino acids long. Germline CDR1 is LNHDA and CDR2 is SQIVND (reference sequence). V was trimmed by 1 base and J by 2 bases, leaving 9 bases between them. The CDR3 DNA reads TGTGCCAGTAGTATAGCCTCTGGGACCTACGAGCAGTACTTC. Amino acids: CASSIASGTYEQYF.

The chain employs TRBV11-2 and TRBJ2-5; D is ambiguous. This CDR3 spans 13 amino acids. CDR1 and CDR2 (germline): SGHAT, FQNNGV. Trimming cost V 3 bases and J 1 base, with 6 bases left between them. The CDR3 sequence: CASSFPVQETQYF. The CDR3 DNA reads TGTGCCAGCAGCTTTCCGGTCCAAGAGACCCAGTACTTC.

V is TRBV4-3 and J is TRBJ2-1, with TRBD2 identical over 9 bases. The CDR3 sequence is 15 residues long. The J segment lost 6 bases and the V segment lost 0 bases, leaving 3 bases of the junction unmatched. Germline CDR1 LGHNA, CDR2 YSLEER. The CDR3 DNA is TGCGCCAGCAGCCAAGATTGGGGACTAGCCAATGAGCAGTTCTTC. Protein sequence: CASSQDWGLANEQFF.

In DNA, the CDR3 is TGTGCCAGCAGTCCAGGCCCAGGGAGTGCCGACTATGGCTACACCTTC. Translating it yields CASSPGPGSADYGYTF. This chain connects TRBV27 to TRBJ1-2; maybe TRBD1 (5 bases). The CDR3 runs 16 residues. Trimming cost V 5 bases and J 3 bases, with 19 bases left between them. CDR1 and CDR2 (germline): MNHEY, SMNVEV (reference sequence).

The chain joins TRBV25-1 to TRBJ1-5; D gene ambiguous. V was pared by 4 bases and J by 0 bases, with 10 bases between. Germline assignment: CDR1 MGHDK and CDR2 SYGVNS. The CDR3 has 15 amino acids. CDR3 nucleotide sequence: TGTGCCAGCAGTGCCGACGGTCTTAGCAATCAGCCCCAGCATTTT. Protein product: CASSADGLSNQPQHF.

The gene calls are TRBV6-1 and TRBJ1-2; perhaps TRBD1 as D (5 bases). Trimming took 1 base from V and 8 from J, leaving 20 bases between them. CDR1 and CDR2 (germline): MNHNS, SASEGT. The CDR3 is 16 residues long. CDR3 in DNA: TGTGCCAGCAGTGAAGTGGCAGGGTCTAGGTTGTGGGGCTACACCTTC. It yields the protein CASSEVAGSRLWGYTF.